The T cell receptor beta chain under discussion was sequenced for a study of response to subunit inactivated influenza vaccine. Findings and limits, study-wide: The study's authors posited that every seasonal influenza vaccination enlists few new T cells.

This clonotype was seen at least ten times. Its specificity is not known. The V end was cut by 2 bases, the J end by 1 base, with 3 bases between. The length of the CDR3 is 12 residues. In germline, CDR1 is LGHDT, CDR2 YNNKEL (reference sequence). One entry per CDR3 protein results from TCRdb running MiXCR on the RT-PCR reads. The profile shows around 540,000 distinct CDR3 sequences, approximately 12% of them singletons. This rearrangement joins TRBV3-1 to TRBJ2-7, with D unclear. Sequences were derived from PBMCs from blood, sampled on the day of vaccination. This TCR came from a man aged 50-59 years who received an inactivated influenza vaccine. CDR3 sequence (DNA): TGTGCCAGCAGCCAATTTTCCTACGAGCAGTACTTC. Translation: CASSQFSYEQYF.